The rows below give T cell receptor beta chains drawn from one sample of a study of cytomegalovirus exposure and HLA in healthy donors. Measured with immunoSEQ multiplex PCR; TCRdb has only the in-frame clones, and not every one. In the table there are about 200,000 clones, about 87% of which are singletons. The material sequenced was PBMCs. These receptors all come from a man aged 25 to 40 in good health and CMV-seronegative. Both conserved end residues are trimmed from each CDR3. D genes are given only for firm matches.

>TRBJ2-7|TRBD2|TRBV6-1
ASSVGPSSGGGYEQY
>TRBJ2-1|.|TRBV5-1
ASSSPPAATLYNEQF
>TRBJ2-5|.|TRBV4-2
ASSEGQGQETQY
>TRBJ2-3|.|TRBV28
ATGSGDYGTDTQY
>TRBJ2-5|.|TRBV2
ASGYGLETQY
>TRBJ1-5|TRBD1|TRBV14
ASSQEGTGDSNQPQH
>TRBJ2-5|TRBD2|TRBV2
ASMGLAAVETQY
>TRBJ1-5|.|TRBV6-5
ASSYAREDQH
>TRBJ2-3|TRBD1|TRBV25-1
ASSAHREGQGTDTQY
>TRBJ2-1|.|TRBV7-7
ASSFEVDNEQF
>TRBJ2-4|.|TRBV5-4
ASSGGTDRNIQY
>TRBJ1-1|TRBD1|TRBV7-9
ASSLGTGRVSAEAF
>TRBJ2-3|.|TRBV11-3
ASSLGGGTADTQY
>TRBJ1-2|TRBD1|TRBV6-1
ARGSGTGNGYT
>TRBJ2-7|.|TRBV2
ASRSRAEREQY
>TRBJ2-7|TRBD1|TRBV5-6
ASSEGASLYEQY
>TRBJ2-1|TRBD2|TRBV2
ASSETGTSGYNEQF
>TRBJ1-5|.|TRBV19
ASRDRSQPQH
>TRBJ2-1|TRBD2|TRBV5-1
ASSLIGRDNEQF
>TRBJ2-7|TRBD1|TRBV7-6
ASSLGGQGAGYEQY
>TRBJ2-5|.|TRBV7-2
ASSLAGGVETQY
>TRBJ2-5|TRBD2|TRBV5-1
ASSSPGTSGTPQETQY
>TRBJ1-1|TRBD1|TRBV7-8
ASSFRQGGNTEAF
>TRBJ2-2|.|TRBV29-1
SVHASEGSRGNTGELF
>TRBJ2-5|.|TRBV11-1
ASSLMRQETQY
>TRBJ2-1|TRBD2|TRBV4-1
ASSRASGSYNEQF
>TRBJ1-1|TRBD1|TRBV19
ASSTQGGTEAF
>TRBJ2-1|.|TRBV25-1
ASSVRGSVLDEQF
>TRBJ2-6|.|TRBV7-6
ASSFSSVPGANVLT
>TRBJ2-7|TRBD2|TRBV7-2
ASSLSGRGYEQY
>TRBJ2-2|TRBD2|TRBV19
ASSPLAFSASSSNTGELF
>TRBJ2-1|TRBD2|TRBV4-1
ASSRPGGGAMPEQF
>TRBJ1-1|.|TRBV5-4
ASSLDLGVRAF
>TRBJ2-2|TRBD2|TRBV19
ASSPQGTGLAGRRLF
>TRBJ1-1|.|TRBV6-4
ASSDSGGSGTEAF